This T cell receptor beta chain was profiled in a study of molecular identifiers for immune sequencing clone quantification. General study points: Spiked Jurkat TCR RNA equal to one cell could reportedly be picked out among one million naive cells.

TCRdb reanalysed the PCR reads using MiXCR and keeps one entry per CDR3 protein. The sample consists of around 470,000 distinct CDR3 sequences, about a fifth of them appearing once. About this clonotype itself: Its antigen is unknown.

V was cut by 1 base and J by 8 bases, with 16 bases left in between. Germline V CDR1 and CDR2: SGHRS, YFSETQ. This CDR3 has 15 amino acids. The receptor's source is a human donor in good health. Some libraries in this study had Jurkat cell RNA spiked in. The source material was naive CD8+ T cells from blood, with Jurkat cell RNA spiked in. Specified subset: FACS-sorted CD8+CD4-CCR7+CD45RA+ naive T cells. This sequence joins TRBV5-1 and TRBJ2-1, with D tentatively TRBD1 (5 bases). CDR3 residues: CASSLWGLASDEQFF. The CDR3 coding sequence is TGCGCCAGCAGCTTGTGGGGCTTAGCTTCCGATGAGCAGTTCTTC.